This T cell receptor (beta chain) was captured in a study of radiotherapy plus CTLA-4 blockade in lung cancer. Overall study context: Among all patients, roughly 17% showed objective responses, while roughly 28% had disease control. Study-wide results and caveats: How blood T cell clones changed early, along with interferon-beta, reportedly forecast response best.

The table lists this clone with a few counts. The target antigen is unknown. The study treated chemo-refractory metastatic non-small-cell lung cancer patients with focal radiation plus ipilimumab CTLA-4 blockade. Clones were read by immunoSEQ multiplex PCR, and TCRdb kept only the in-frame ones, dropping some. The profile shows roughly 32,000 clones, 60% to 85% of them singletons. Germline CDR1 reads SGHRS; CDR2 reads YFSETQ. The V end was cut by 4 bases, the J end by 0 bases, with 5 bases between. The CDR3 contains 14 residues. The material was peripheral blood, obtained from a patient treated with radiotherapy plus ipilimumab. The TCR was taken from a human donor with non-small cell lung cancer that progressed on radiotherapy plus ipilimumab. The J gene is TRBJ2-6, the V gene TRBV5-1, with D unclear. CDR3 nucleotide sequence: TGCGCCAGCAGCCCGGGCTCTGGGGCCAACGTCCTGACTTTC. Protein: CASSPGSGANVLTF.